This record looks at one T cell receptor (beta chain) sequence and its context. What it binds is not known. TCRdb used MiXCR to reprocess the 5' RACE reads, holding one entry per CDR3 protein. The table shows a few hundred thousand distinct CDR3 sequences, with about a fifth occurring only once. The sample comes from a study of CD8 T cells in ankylosing spondylitis. Study-wide results and caveats: For ankylosing spondylitis blood, a TCR beta motif of 7 or 8 highly homologous variants appeared characteristic.

V shed 5 bases and J shed 4 bases, with 19 bases lying between them. The CDR3 is 15 amino acids. Germline V lookup: CDR1 DFQATT, CDR2 SNEGSKA (reference sequence). The sample comprised blood, either unsorted or a sorted T cell fraction (not recorded which). V and J are TRBV20-1 and TRBJ2-3; D perhaps matches TRBD2 (6 bases). The TCR sequence derives from a female donor with ankylosing spondylitis or in good health (not recorded which). The CDR3 spells CSASGTPEAPDTQYF. CDR3 DNA sequence: TGCAGTGCTTCCGGGACTCCCGAGGCCCCAGATACGCAGTATTTT.